The clone carrying this T cell receptor (beta chain) has a single count. The CDR3 is 16 amino acids. In germline, CDR1 is GTSNPN, CDR2 SVGIG (reference sequence). V dropped 1 base and J dropped 2 bases, with 17 bases sitting between them. Assay: immunoSEQ multiplex PCR; the TCRdb copy retains only in-frame clones and omits some. The table has some 71,000 clones, 91% seen once. The data belong to a study of T cell changes during pregnancy in multiple sclerosis. This chain connects TRBV30 to TRBJ2-5; TRBD2 is a possible D gene (5 bases). The sequences come from CD4+ T cells from peripheral blood mononuclear cells, collected in the third trimester of pregnancy. This TCR was recovered from a female donor in good health, enrolled as a control in a pregnancy study. The CDR3 nucleotides are TGTGCCTGGAGTGGCGGAAAAACAGACTATCAAGAGACCCAGTACTTC. Protein: CAWSGGKTDYQETQYF.